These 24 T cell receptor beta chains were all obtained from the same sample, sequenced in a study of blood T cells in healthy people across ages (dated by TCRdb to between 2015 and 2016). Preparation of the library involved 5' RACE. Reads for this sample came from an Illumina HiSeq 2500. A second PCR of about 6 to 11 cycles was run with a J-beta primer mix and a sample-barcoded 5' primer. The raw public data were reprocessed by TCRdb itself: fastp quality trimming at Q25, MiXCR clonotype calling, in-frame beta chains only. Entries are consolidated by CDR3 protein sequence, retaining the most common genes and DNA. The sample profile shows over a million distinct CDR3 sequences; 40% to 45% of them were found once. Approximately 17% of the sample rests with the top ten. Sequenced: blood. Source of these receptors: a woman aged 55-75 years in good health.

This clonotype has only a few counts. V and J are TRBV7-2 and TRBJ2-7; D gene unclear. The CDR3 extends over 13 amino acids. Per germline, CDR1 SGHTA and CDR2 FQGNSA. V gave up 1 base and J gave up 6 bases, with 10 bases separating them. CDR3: CASSLGLGIEQYF. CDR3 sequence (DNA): TGTGCCAGCAGCTTAGGGTTGGGTATCGAGCAGTACTTC.

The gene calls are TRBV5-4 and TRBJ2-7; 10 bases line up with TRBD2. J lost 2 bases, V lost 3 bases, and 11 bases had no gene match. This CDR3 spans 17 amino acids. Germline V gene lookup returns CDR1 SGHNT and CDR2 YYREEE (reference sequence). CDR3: CASSSGRGTSDAYEQYF. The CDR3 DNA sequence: TGTGCCAGCAGCTCGGGTCGTGGGACTAGCGATGCCTACGAGCAGTACTTC.

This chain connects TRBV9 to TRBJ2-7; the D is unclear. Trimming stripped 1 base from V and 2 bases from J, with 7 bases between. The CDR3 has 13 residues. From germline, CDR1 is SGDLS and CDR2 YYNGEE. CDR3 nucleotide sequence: TGTGCCAGCAGCGTACCCCCTGCCTACGAGCAGTACTTC. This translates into CASSVPPAYEQYF. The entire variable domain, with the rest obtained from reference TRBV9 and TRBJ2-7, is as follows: DSGVTQTPKHLITATGQRVTLRCSPRSGDLSVYWYQQSLDQGLQFLIQYYNGEERAKGNILERFSAQQFPDLHSELNLSSLELGDSALYFCASSVPPAYEQYFGPGTRLTVT.

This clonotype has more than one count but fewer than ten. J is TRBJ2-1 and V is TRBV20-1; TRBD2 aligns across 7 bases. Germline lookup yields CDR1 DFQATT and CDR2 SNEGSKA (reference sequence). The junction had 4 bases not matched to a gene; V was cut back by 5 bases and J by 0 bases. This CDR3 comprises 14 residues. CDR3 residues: CSAQSGASYNEQFF. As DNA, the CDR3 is TGCAGTGCTCAAAGCGGGGCCTCCTACAATGAGCAGTTCTTC.

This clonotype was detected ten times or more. The DNA for the CDR3 is TGCAGCGTCGAACAGGGGGCAGATACGCAGTATTTT. Protein: CSVEQGADTQYF. This rearrangement joins TRBV29-1 to TRBJ2-3; 8 bases are shared with TRBD1. The CDR3 is made up of 12 amino acids. Germline V gives CDR1 SQVTM, CDR2 ANQGSEA. Germline trimming cut 6 bases from V and 4 bases from J; bases unmatched to any gene: 3.

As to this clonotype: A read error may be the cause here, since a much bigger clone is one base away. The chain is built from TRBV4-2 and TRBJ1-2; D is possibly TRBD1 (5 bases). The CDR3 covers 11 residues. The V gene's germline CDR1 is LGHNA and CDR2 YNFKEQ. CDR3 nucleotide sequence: TGTGTCAGCAGCCAAGGCAGGGAGAACACCTTC. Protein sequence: CVSSQGRENTF.

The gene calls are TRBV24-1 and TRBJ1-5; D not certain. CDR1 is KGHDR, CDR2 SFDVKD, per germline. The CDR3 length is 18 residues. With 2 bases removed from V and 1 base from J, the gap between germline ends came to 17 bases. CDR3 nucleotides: TGTGCCACCAGTGATTCAAGAAAGGAGTGGAGGAGCAATCAGCCCCAGCATTTT. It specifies CATSDSRKEWRSNQPQHF.

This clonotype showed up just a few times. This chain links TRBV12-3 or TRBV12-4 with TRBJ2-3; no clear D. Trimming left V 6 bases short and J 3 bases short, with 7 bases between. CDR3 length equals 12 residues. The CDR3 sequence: CASRPPTDTQYF. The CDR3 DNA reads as TGTGCCAGCAGACCGCCTACAGATACGCAGTATTTT.

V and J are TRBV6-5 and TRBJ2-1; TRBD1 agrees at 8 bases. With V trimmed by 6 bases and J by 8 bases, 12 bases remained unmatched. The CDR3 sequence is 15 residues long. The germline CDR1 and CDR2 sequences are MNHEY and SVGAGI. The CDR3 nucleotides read TGTGCCAGCAGCCGAACGGGACAGGTATTCTATGAGCAGTTCTTC. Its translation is CASSRTGQVFYEQFF.

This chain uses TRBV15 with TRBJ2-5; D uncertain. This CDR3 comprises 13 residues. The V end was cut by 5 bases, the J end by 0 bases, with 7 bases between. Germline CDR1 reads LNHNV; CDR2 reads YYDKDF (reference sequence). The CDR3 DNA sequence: TGTGCCACCAGCTTCAGGTACCAAGAGACCCAGTACTTC. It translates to CATSFRYQETQYF.

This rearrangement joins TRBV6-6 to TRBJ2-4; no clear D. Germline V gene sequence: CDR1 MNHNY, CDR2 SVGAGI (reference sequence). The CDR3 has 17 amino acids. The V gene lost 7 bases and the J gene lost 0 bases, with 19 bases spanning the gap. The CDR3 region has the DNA TGTGCCAGCACGACCGCCCTAGTTGGGGTAGCCAAAAACATTCAGTACTTC. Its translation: CASTTALVGVAKNIQYF.

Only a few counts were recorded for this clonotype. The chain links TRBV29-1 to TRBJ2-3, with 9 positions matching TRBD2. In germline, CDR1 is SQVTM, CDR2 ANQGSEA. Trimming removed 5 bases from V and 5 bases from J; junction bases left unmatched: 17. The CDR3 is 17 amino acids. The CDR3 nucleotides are TGCAGCGTTTGGGGCGCCCCGTTAGCGGGAGCGGTAGATACGCAGTATTTT. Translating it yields CSVWGAPLAGAVDTQYF.

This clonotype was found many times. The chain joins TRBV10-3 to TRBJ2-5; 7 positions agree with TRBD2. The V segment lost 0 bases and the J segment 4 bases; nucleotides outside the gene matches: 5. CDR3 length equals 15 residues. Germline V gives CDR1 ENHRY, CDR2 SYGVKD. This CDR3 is CAISESSGTGETQYF. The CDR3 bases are TGTGCCATCAGTGAGTCGAGCGGGACGGGAGAGACCCAGTACTTC.

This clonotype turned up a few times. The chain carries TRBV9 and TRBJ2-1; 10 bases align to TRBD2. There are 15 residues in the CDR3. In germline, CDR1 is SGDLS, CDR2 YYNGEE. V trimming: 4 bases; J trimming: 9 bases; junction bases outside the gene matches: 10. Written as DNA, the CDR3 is TGTGCCAGCAGCCCAAGGGGGCCTAGCGGGAGTGAGCAGTTCTTC. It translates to CASSPRGPSGSEQFF.

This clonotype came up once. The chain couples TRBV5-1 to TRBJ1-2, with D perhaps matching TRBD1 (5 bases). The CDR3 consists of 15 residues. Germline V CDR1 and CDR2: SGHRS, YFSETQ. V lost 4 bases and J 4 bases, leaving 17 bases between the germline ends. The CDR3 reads CASSPNGPGGYGYTF. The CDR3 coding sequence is TGCGCCAGCAGCCCTAACGGTCCCGGGGGCTATGGCTACACCTTC.

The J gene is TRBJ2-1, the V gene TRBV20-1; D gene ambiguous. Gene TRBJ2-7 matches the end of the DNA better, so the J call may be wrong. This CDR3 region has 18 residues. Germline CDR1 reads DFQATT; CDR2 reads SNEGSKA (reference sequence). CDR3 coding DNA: TGCAGTGCTAGTCCCAGCTTGGTAACTGGCCAGCACACGGGCGAGCAGTACTTC. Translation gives CSASPSLVTGQHTGEQYF.

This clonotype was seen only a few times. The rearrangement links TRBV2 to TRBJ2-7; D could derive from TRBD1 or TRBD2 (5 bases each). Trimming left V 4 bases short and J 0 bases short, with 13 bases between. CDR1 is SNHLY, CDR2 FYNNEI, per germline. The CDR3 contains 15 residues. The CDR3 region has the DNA TGTGCCAGCAGTGGGGACGTGCTAAGCTCCTACGAGCAGTACTTC. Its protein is CASSGDVLSSYEQYF.

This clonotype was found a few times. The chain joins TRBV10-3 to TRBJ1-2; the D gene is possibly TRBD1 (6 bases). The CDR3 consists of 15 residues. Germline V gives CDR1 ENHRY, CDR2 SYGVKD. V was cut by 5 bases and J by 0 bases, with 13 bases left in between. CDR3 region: CAISIDRTANYGYTF. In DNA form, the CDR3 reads TGTGCCATCAGTATCGACAGGACCGCTAACTATGGCTACACCTTC.

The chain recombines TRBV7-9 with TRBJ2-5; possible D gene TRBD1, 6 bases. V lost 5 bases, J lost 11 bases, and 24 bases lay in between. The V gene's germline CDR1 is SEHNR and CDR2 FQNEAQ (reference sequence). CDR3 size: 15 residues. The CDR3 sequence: CASSAWRTEIYGQYF. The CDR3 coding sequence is TGTGCCAGCAGCGCATGGAGGACAGAGATATACGGGCAGTACTTC. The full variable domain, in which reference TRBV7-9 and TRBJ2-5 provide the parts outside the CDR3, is DTGVSQNPRHKITKRGQNVTFRCDPISEHNRLYWYRQTLGQGPEFLTYFQNEAQLEKSRLLSDRFSAERPKGSFSTLEIQRTEQGDSAMYLCASSAWRTEIYGQYFGPGTRLLVL.

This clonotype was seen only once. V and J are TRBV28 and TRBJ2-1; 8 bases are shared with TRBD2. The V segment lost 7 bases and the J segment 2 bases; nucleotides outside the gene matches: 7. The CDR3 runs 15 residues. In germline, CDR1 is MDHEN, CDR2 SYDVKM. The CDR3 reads CASTISGGTYNEQFF. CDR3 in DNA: TGTGCCAGCACCATAAGCGGGGGCACCTACAATGAGCAGTTCTTC. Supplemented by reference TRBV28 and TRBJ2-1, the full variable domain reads DVKVTQSSRYLVKRTGEKVFLECVQDMDHENMFWYRQDPGLGLRLIYFSYDVKMKEKGDIPEGYSVSREKKERFSLILESASTNQTSMYLCASTISGGTYNEQFFGPGTRLTVL.

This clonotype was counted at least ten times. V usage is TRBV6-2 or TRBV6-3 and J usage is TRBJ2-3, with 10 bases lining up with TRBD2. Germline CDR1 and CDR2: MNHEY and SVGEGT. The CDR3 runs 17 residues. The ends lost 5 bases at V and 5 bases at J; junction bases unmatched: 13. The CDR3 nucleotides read TGTGCCAGCAGTCCCGGAACTAGCGGGATAAGAGGAGATACGCAGTATTTT. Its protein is CASSPGTSGIRGDTQYF.

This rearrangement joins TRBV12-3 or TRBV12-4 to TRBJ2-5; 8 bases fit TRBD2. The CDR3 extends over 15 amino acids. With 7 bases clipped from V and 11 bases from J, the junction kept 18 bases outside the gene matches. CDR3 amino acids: CASTGIGRVYNEQYF. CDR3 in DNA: TGTGCCAGCACCGGGATCGGGAGGGTTTACAATGAGCAGTACTTC.

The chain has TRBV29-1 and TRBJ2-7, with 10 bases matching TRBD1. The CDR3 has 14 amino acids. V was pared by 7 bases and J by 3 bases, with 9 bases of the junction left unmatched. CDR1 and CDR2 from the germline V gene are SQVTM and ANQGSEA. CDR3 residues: CSAGQGGNGYEQYF. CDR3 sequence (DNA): TGCAGCGCCGGACAGGGGGGTAATGGCTACGAGCAGTACTTC.

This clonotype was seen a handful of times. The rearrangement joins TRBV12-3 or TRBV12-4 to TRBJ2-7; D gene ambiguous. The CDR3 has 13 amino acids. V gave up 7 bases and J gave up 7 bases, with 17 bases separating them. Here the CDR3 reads CASKNNGVDEQYF. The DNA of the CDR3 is TGTGCCAGCAAGAACAATGGGGTCGATGAGCAGTACTTC.